This is a list of T cell receptor beta chains from one sample in a study of radiotherapy plus CTLA-4 blockade in lung cancer. Generated by immunoSEQ multiplex PCR, the TCRdb table keeps only in-frame clones and is missing some. The repertoire holds 50,000 to 60,000 clones, with approximately 84% as singletons. The sequencing used peripheral blood, collected from a patient treated with radiotherapy plus ipilimumab. Receptor source: a human donor with non-small cell lung cancer whose response to radiotherapy plus ipilimumab could not be evaluated. Both conserved end residues are part of each CDR3. A D gene is named only where the DNA matches it firmly. Size is omitted from some rows. Given values are once, few, many or a class for expanded clones.

V gene	clone size	D gene	CDR3 length	J gene	CDR3 DNA	CDR3 protein
TRBV2	few	TRBD2	16	TRBJ2-7	TGTGCCAGCAGTAGACTAGCGGGGGGGAACTCCTACGAGCAGTACTTC	CASSRLAGGNSYEQYF
TRBV28	few	NA	11	TRBJ1-4	TGTGCCAGTGGGAGGAATGAAAAACTGTTTTTT	CASGRNEKLFF
TRBV9	once	NA	14	TRBJ1-1	TGTGCCAGCAGCGTAGAACCGCGGGACACTGAAGCTTTCTTT	CASSVEPRDTEAFF
TRBV29-1	NA	TRBD2	14	TRBJ2-7	TGCAGCGCCGCGAGGACTAGCGGGTCCTACGAGCAGTACTTC	CSAARTSGSYEQYF
TRBV29-1	NA	TRBD1	13	TRBJ1-2	TGCAGCGTTGTTCCCGGGACAGGGAACGGCTACACCTTC	CSVVPGTGNGYTF
TRBV7-8	NA	NA	17	TRBJ2-1	TGTGCCAGCAGCTTCTTCCGGAGAGCGGTAGGTTACAATGAGCAGTTCTTC	CASSFFRRAVGYNEQFF
TRBV12-5	NA	TRBD1	16	TRBJ2-3	TGTGCTAGTGCCTCCGAACGTGGGGACAGGTCCGATACGCAGTATTTT	CASASERGDRSDTQYF
TRBV4-3	NA	TRBD2	17	TRBJ2-3	TGCGCCAGCAGCCCCCGGGGGCGGGGGGCCATCACAGATACGCAGTATTTT	CASSPRGRGAITDTQYF
TRBV7-2	few	NA	15	TRBJ1-2	TGTGCCAGCAGCTTAGTGGGGGGATCGAACTATGGCTACACCTTC	CASSLVGGSNYGYTF
TRBV21-1	NA	NA	18	TRBJ1-5	TGTGCCAGCAGCAAATGGGCCCCGGGACAGGGCTTAAATCAGCCCCAGCATTTT	CASSKWAPGQGLNQPQHF
TRBV7-9	once	TRBD2	18	TRBJ2-1	TGTGCCAGCAGCCCACCTGGGCAGCCGGCTAGCGGGTACAATGAGCAGTTCTTC	CASSPPGQPASGYNEQFF
TRBV19	NA	NA	15	TRBJ2-3	TGTGCCAGTAGTAAGGGGCAGGGAGGCGCAGATACGCAGTATTTT	CASSKGQGGADTQYF
TRBV7-6	NA	NA	15	TRBJ1-2	TGTGCCAGCAGCCCACTCTCAGGGTGGCTCTATGGCTACACCTTC	CASSPLSGWLYGYTF
TRBV6-5	NA	NA	13	TRBJ1-5	TGTGCCAGCGCAACTATACAGGGACAGCCCCAGCATTTT	CASATIQGQPQHF
TRBV28	NA	NA	14	TRBJ1-1	TGTGCCAGCACCCAAATTAGCAGGGGACCCGAAGCTTTCTTT	CASTQISRGPEAFF
TRBV28	NA	NA	12	TRBJ2-7	TGTGCCAGCAGGACTAGCTCCTACGAGCAGTACTTC	CASRTSSYEQYF